The rows below give T cell receptor beta chains drawn from one sample of a study of vaccination and CD4 T cells after COVID-19. TCRdb independently ran MiXCR on the PCR reads; one entry per CDR3 protein. The sample lists just over 14,000 distinct CDR3 sequences; roughly 73% were seen once. No cognate antigen is known for these TCRs. The sample taken for sequencing was CD4+ T cells from blood, cultured in vitro. The receptors derive from a human donor who had recovered from COVID-19. Each CDR3 is given with its conserved first and last residue. Fields, in order: D gene, CDR3 length, clone size, V gene, J gene, CDR3 DNA, CDR3 protein. A D gene is named only where the DNA matches it firmly. Not all rows give a size; the values are once, few, many and, for expanded clones, a class.

>NA|16|NA|TRBV12-3/TRBV12-4|TRBJ1-5
TGTGCCAGCAGTTTAAAGGAGGGAAATAGCAATCAGCCCCAGCATTTT
CASSLKEGNSNQPQHF
>NA|14|NA|TRBV20-1|TRBJ2-3
TGCAGTGCTAGGCGTACACCAGGCACAGATACGCAGTATTTT
CSARRTPGTDTQYF
>NA|14|few|TRBV27|TRBJ1-1
TGTGCCAGCAGTTTTCGGGGGGCTGGTACTGAAGCTTTCTTT
CASSFRGAGTEAFF
>TRBD1|17|NA|TRBV6-2/TRBV6-3|TRBJ1-5
TGTGCCAGCAGTTTAATCGGGCCCAGGGGGAGCAATCAGCCCCAGCATTTT
CASSLIGPRGSNQPQHF
>NA|16|NA|TRBV6-1|TRBJ1-5
TGTGCCAGCAGTGCCGACGGGGCCGGAGGTAATCAGCCCCAGCATTTT
CASSADGAGGNQPQHF
>NA|17|once|TRBV7-2|TRBJ1-3
TGTGCCAGCAGCCCTGACCGATCCGGCCTTTCTGGAAACACCATATATTTT
CASSPDRSGLSGNTIYF
>NA|16|NA|TRBV27|TRBJ2-3
TGTGCCAGCAGTCTCTCCGGGACGGCCAGCACAGATACGCAGTATTTT
CASSLSGTASTDTQYF
>NA|16|few|TRBV25-1|TRBJ1-2
TGTGCCAGCAGTGGGACCGGGCGGGGGCGAAACTATGGCTACACCTTC
CASSGTGRGRNYGYTF
>NA|15|NA|TRBV6-1|TRBJ1-5
TGTGCCAGCAGTCACCTGGGGCAGGAGAATCAGCCCCAGCATTTT
CASSHLGQENQPQHF
>TRBD2|12|NA|TRBV6-4|TRBJ2-1
TGTGCCAGCAGTGCGACTAGCGGGAAAGAGTTCTTC
CASSATSGKEFF
>NA|14|NA|TRBV5-6|TRBJ1-2
TGTGCCAGCAGCCCCCGGGCCCCCGCCCAGGGCTACACCTTC
CASSPRAPAQGYTF
>NA|13|NA|TRBV25-1|TRBJ2-3
TGTGCCAGCAGTGGGACAGCCACAGATACGCAGTATTTT
CASSGTATDTQYF
>TRBD1|15|NA|TRBV10-1|TRBJ2-7
TGCGCCAGCAGTGATGGCCTTAACAGGGGCTACGAGCAGTACTTC
CASSDGLNRGYEQYF
>NA|14|NA|TRBV10-3|TRBJ1-5
TGTGCCATCAGTGGACAGGAGAGCAATCAGCCCCAGCATTTT
CAISGQESNQPQHF
>TRBD1|17|NA|TRBV7-8|TRBJ2-6
TGTGCCAGCAGCTTAGGACAGGGGGCTTCTGGGGCCAACGTCCTGACTTTC
CASSLGQGASGANVLTF
>NA|17|once|TRBV20-1|TRBJ2-4
TGCAGTGCTAGAGAGGGGCACGGGCCCCTAGCCAAAAACATTCAGTACTTC
CSAREGHGPLAKNIQYF
>NA|15|NA|TRBV7-2|TRBJ1-2
TGTGCCAGCAGCTTAGCGCAGGGAGTTAGGTATGGCTACACCTTC
CASSLAQGVRYGYTF
>NA|15|NA|TRBV6-2/TRBV6-3|TRBJ1-2
TGTGCCAGCACCCGCAGTGGGGTCCTCATCTATGGCTACACCTTC
CASTRSGVLIYGYTF
>TRBD1|16|few|TRBV20-1|TRBJ1-5
TGCAGTGCTAGAAGTTTCGGACAGGGGGGCAATCAGCCCCAGCATTTT
CSARSFGQGGNQPQHF
>NA|17|NA|TRBV4-2|TRBJ1-2
TGTGCCAGCAGCCAAGGAGCCACCGCGGCGGATAACTATGGCTACACCTTC
CASSQGATAADNYGYTF
>NA|16|few|TRBV24-1|TRBJ1-2
TGTGCCACCAGTGATGGGGGGAGGGACTTGAACTATGGCTACACCTTC
CATSDGGRDLNYGYTF
>NA|13|NA|TRBV7-2|TRBJ1-1
TGTGCCAGCAGCTCGCGACAGAACACTGAAGCTTTCTTT
CASSSRQNTEAFF
>TRBD1|13|NA|TRBV18|TRBJ1-2
TGTGCCAGCTCATACGGACAGGTAGAAGGCTACACCTTC
CASSYGQVEGYTF
>TRBD1|15|NA|TRBV5-1|TRBJ1-6
TGCGCCAGCACCAAGACAGGGCCCCGTAATTCACCCCTCCACTTT
CASTKTGPRNSPLHF
>NA|12|NA|TRBV28|TRBJ2-1
TGTGCCAGCAGTCTAAGGGCCAGGGAGCAGTTCTTC
CASSLRAREQFF
>NA|14|NA|TRBV11-2|TRBJ1-5
TGTGCCAGCAGCTTAGGTGGCAGCTATCAGCCCCAGCATTTT
CASSLGGSYQPQHF
>TRBD2|15|few|TRBV10-1|TRBJ2-1
TGCGCCAGCAGTAATAGCGGGAGCGGCTACAATGAGCAGTTCTTC
CASSNSGSGYNEQFF
>NA|13|NA|TRBV12-3/TRBV12-4|TRBJ2-5
TGTGCCAGCAGTTTCGGGACATGGGAGACCCAGTACTTC
CASSFGTWETQYF
>TRBD2|15|NA|TRBV7-3|TRBJ2-1
TGTGCCAGCAGCTTAACTAGCGGGATCTACAATGAGCAGTTCTTC
CASSLTSGIYNEQFF
>TRBD2|13|NA|TRBV2|TRBJ2-7
TGTGCCGGTAAAGCGGGAACGATCTACGAGCAGTACTTC
CAGKAGTIYEQYF
>TRBD1|14|NA|TRBV6-1|TRBJ1-2
TGTGCCAGCACAGATCGGGACAGGACCTATGGCTACACCTTC
CASTDRDRTYGYTF
>TRBD1|17|once|TRBV30|TRBJ1-5
TGTGCCTGGAGTGTAGATATTTGGACAGGGGTTCCTCAGCCCCAGCATTTT
CAWSVDIWTGVPQPQHF
>NA|12|once|TRBV15|TRBJ1-1
TGTGCCACCAAGCGGGGGAACACTGAAGCTTTCTTT
CATKRGNTEAFF
>NA|15|NA|TRBV7-6|TRBJ1-1
TGTGCCAGCAGCGCCTCAGGGTTGAAGAACACTGAAGCTTTCTTT
CASSASGLKNTEAFF
>NA|18|few|TRBV15|TRBJ1-6
TGTGCCACCAGCAGAAGAGGTACGGCAGGGCTGGGAAATTCACCCCTCCACTTT
CATSRRGTAGLGNSPLHF
>NA|14|NA|TRBV12-3/TRBV12-4|TRBJ2-5
TGTGCCAGCAGTTACCCCGGGACGCAAGAGACCCAGTACTTC
CASSYPGTQETQYF
>TRBD1|16|NA|TRBV18|TRBJ1-2
TGTGCCAGCTCACCACTATCAGGGGACAGGGCCTATGGCTACACCTTC
CASSPLSGDRAYGYTF
>NA|14|NA|TRBV7-8|TRBJ1-1
TGTGCCAGCAGCTTAGTGCTTTTGAACACTGAAGCTTTCTTT
CASSLVLLNTEAFF
>NA|15|NA|TRBV19|TRBJ2-6
TGTGCCAGTAGATCCGACAGCTCTGGGGCCAACGTCCTGACTTTC
CASRSDSSGANVLTF
>NA|13|medium-sized|TRBV7-2|TRBJ2-7
TGTGCCAGCAGGTTCGGGACCGCTTACGAGCAGTACTTC
CASRFGTAYEQYF
>NA|16|NA|TRBV15|TRBJ2-3
TGTGCCACCAGCAGGGGCCCGGAGGTTGGCACAGATACGCAGTATTTT
CATSRGPEVGTDTQYF
>NA|17|NA|TRBV20-1|TRBJ1-6
TGCAGTGCTAGAGATGGGGGCCCTCAGGGGCTAGGTTCACCCCTCCACTTT
CSARDGGPQGLGSPLHF
>NA|16|NA|TRBV12-3/TRBV12-4|TRBJ1-5
TGTGCCAGCAGTTTGGACACTTACAAAGGCAATCAGCCCCAGCATTTT
CASSLDTYKGNQPQHF
>NA|13|few|TRBV6-1|TRBJ1-2
TGTGCCAGCAGTAAGGAGGGGCGGCGTGGCTACACCTTC
CASSKEGRRGYTF
>NA|15|NA|TRBV11-2|TRBJ2-7
TGTGCCAGCAGCTTAGTGGGAGCCCAGGGGAACGAGCAGTACTTC
CASSLVGAQGNEQYF
>NA|14|NA|TRBV5-1|TRBJ2-5
TGCGCCAGCAGCTTACAGGGTGGGGAAGAGACCCAGTACTTC
CASSLQGGEETQYF
>NA|20|medium-sized|TRBV10-1|TRBJ1-2
TGCGCCAGCCTAAGACAACCCCTGTCCCAGCCCAGACTGACTAACTATGGCTACACCTTC
CASLRQPLSQPRLTNYGYTF
>TRBD1|16|NA|TRBV5-6|TRBJ2-5
TGTGCCAGCAGCTTGACCGACAGGGGGCGGTTTGAGACCCAGTACTTC
CASSLTDRGRFETQYF
>TRBD1|15|NA|TRBV20-1|TRBJ2-5
TGCAGTGCTAGAGATTTAGGACAGGGATTAGAGACCCAGTACTTC
CSARDLGQGLETQYF
>TRBD1|16|NA|TRBV6-5|TRBJ1-2
TGTGCCAGCAGATACATAACAGGGGCCGGGGTATATGGCTACACCTTC
CASRYITGAGVYGYTF
>NA|14|NA|TRBV19|TRBJ1-2
TGTGCCAGTAGTATCGGGGCAATCGGTTATGGCTACACCTTC
CASSIGAIGYGYTF
>NA|15|NA|TRBV7-8|TRBJ1-5
TGTGCCAGCAGCCTCACACAGGGACCCCAAGGGCCCCAGCATTTT
CASSLTQGPQGPQHF
>TRBD1|16|NA|TRBV10-3|TRBJ2-1
TGTGCCATCAGTGGGACAGGGTCGGGAACCTACAATGAGCAGTTCTTC
CAISGTGSGTYNEQFF
>NA|14|few|TRBV28|TRBJ1-6
TGTGCCAGCAGTGTCAGGGGCCGAAATTCACCCCTCCACTTT
CASSVRGRNSPLHF
>NA|13|NA|TRBV19|TRBJ2-7
TGTGCCAGTAGCGGGGGGCCGGTGTACGAGCAGTACTTC
CASSGGPVYEQYF
>NA|14|NA|TRBV5-1|TRBJ1-1
TGCGCCAGCAGCTACCGAAGTCGGAACACTGAAGCTTTCTTT
CASSYRSRNTEAFF
>TRBD1|17|NA|TRBV19|TRBJ2-6
TGTGCCAGTAGTACCGGGACAGGTTTACAAGGGGCCAACGTCCTGACTTTC
CASSTGTGLQGANVLTF
>NA|15|NA|TRBV15|TRBJ2-2
TGTGCCACCAGCAGAGATCTAAGAGAGACCGGGGAGCTGTTTTTT
CATSRDLRETGELFF
>NA|15|NA|TRBV4-3|TRBJ1-2
TGCGCCAGCAGCCAGGTGGCGCTCACTAACTATGGCTACACCTTC
CASSQVALTNYGYTF
>NA|13|few|TRBV15|TRBJ1-2
TGTGCCACCAGCAGGGGCGATACCTATGGCTACACCTTC
CATSRGDTYGYTF